The rows below give T cell receptor beta chains drawn from one sample of a study of blood T cell repertoires in COVID-19. TCRdb's table, derived via immunoSEQ multiplex PCR, lists solely in-frame clones and lacks some. The sample shows roughly 130,000 clones, about 90% of them seen only once. Sequenced input: peripheral blood. Every receptor here comes from a woman aged 60-75 years with acute or convalescent COVID-19. CDR3s leave out the opening cysteine and the closing phenylalanine or tryptophan.

cdr3_aa j_call cdr3_length v_call
ASSSSAGRGYNEQF TRBJ2-1 14 TRBV3-1/TRBV3-2
ASSLGQGWAF TRBJ1-1 10 TRBV5-4
ASKRQGLSGYT TRBJ1-2 11 TRBV19
ASSLGGYEQY TRBJ2-7 10 TRBV18
ASSRGTGLGGELF TRBJ2-2 13 TRBV6-6
ASMMGGSGLGGYT TRBJ1-2 13 TRBV2
ARPLGQGGDEQF TRBJ2-1 12 TRBV5-4
ASSPPGGSISYNEQF TRBJ2-1 15 TRBV27
ASTGQYTGELF TRBJ2-2 11 TRBV6-5
ASSVAGGNNEQF TRBJ2-1 12 TRBV9
ATSPGEGPQETQY TRBJ2-5 13 TRBV24-1
ATGTAYGYT TRBJ1-2 9 TRBV28
ASSLDPGQGRTGYGYT TRBJ1-2 16 TRBV5-4
ASSLRTSGRLYTQY TRBJ2-3 14 TRBV7-8
ASSGAGPKKDKAF TRBJ1-1 13 TRBV3-1/TRBV3-2
ASSLGLGANSYNEQF TRBJ2-1 15 TRBV11-3
ASSLDSDRLYEQY TRBJ2-7 13 TRBV7-6
ASSMTRNNEKLF TRBJ1-4 12 TRBV27
ASSEGDWNEQF TRBJ2-1 11 TRBV5-1
ASSGIAALGELF TRBJ2-2 12 TRBV27
ASSPVPGARNEQF TRBJ2-1 13 TRBV14
ASSRTGANTGELF TRBJ2-2 13 TRBV18
ASSVEGVGNQPQH TRBJ1-5 13 TRBV2
ASSQTQLRDRGRRSYT TRBJ1-2 16 TRBV4-1
ASSLAPAGTSGSHEQF TRBJ2-1 16 TRBV5-7
ASSIDRANTEAF TRBJ1-1 12 TRBV5-1
ASSTLEGKGQGTEAF TRBJ1-1 15 TRBV19
ASSQAIAASYEQY TRBJ2-7 13 TRBV4-2
ASSSYTWDRGSSYEQY TRBJ2-7 16 TRBV7-9
ASTGPNQPQH TRBJ1-5 10 TRBV28
ARKEPRSYGYT TRBJ1-2 11 TRBV5-6
ASSYITGTTSWRYT TRBJ1-2 14 TRBV19
ATSTQTGGSYNEQF TRBJ2-1 14 TRBV15